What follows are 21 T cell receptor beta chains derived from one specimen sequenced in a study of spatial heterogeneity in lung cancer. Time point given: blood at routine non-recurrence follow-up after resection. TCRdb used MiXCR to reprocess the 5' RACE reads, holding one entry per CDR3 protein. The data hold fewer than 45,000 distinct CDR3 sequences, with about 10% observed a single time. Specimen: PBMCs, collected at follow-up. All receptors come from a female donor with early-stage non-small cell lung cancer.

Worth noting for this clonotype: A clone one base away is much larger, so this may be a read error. The CDR3 DNA reads TGTGTCAGCAGGCTCGGACAGGGGATTCAGCCCCAGCATTTT. Residues: CVSRLGQGIQPQHF. V usage is TRBV6-5 and J usage is TRBJ1-5; TRBD1 agrees at 9 bases. Per germline, CDR1 MNHEY and CDR2 SVGAGI. This CDR3 spans 14 amino acids.

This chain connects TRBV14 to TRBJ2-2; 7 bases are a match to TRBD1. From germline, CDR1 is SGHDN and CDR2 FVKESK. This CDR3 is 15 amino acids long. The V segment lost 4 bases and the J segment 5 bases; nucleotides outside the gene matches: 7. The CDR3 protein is CASSPLRGLTGELFF. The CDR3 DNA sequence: TGTGCCAGCAGCCCCCTTAGGGGGCTGACCGGGGAGCTGTTTTTT. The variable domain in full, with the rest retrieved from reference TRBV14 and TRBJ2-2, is EAGVTQFPSHSVIEKGQTVTLRCDPISGHDNLYWYRRVMGKEIKFLLHFVKESKQDESGMPNNRFLAERTGGTYSTLKVQPAELEDSGVYFCASSPLRGLTGELFFGEGSRLTVL.

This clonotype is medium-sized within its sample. CDR3 sequence (DNA): TGTGCCAGCAGCCTTAGGACTAGGAAGTACTTC. It codes for CASSLRTRKYF. The V and J genes are TRBV7-2 and TRBJ2-5, with 7 bases matching TRBD2. The germline V gene has CDR1 SGHTA and CDR2 FQGNSA. V gave up 5 bases and J gave up 12 bases; unmatched junction bases: 6. The CDR3 contains 11 residues.

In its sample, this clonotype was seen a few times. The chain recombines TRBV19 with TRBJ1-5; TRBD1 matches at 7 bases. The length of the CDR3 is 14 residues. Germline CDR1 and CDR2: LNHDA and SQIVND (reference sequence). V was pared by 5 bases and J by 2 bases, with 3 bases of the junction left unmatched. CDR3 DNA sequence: TGTGCCAGTAGTGTAACAGGGGGCAATCAGCCCCAGCATTTT. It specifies CASSVTGGNQPQHF.

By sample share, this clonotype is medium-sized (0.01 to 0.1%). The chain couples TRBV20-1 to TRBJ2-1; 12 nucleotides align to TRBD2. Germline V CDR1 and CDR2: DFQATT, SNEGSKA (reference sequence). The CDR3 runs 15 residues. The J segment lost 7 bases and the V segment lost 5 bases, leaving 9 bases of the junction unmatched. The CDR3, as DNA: TGCAGTGCTCCTAGCGGGGGGGCCGCGGGGAATGAGCAGTTCTTC. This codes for CSAPSGGAAGNEQFF.

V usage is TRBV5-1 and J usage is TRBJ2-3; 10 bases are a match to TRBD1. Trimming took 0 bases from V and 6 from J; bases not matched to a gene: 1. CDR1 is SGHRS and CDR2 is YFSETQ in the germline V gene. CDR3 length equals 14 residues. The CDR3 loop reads CASSLGQGADTQYF. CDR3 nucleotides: TGCGCCAGCAGCTTGGGACAGGGGGCTGATACGCAGTATTTT.

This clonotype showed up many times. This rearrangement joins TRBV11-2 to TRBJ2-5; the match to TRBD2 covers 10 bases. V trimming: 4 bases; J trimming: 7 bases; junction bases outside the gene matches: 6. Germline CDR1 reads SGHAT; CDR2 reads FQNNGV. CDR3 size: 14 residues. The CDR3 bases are TGTGCCAGCAGCTACGGACTAGCGGAGGGGACCCAGTACTTC. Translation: CASSYGLAEGTQYF. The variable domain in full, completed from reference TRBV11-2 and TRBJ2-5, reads EAGVAQSPRYKIIEKRQSVAFWCNPISGHATLYWYQQILGQGPKLLIQFQNNGVVDDSQLPKDRFSAERLKGVDSTLKIQPAKLEDSAVYLCASSYGLAEGTQYFGPGTRLLVL.

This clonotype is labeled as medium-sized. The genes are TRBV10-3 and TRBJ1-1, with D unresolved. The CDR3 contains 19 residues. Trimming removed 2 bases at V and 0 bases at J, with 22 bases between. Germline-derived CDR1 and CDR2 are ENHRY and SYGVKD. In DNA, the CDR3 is TGTGCCATCAGTGAGACAACGAGATCTCGAGAGACTCTGAACACTGAAGCTTTCTTT. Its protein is CAISETTRSRETLNTEAFF.

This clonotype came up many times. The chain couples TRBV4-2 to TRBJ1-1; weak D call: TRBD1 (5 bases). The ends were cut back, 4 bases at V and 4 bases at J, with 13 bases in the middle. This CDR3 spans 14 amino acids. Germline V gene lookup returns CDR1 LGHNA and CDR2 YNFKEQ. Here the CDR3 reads CASSPVGGRTEAFF. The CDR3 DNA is TGTGCCAGCAGCCCGGTTGGGGGACGCACTGAAGCTTTCTTT.

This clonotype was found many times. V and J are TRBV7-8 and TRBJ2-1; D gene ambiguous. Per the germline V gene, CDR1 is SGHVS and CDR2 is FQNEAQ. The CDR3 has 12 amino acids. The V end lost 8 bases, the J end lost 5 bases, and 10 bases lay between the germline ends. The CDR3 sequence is CASRKTHNEQFF. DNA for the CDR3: TGTGCCAGCCGCAAAACCCACAATGAGCAGTTCTTC.

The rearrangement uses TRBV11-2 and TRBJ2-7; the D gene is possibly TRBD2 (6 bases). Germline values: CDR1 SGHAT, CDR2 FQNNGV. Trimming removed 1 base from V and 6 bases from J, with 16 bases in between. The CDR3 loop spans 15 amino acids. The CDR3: CASSLVGGSDLEQYF. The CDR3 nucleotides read TGTGCCAGCAGCTTAGTGGGGGGTTCTGATCTCGAGCAGTACTTC.

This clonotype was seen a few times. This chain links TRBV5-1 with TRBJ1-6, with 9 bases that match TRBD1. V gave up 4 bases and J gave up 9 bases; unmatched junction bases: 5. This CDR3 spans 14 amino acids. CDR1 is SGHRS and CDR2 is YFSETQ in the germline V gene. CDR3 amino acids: CASSGGQGGSPLHF. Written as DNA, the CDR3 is TGCGCCAGCAGCGGGGGACAGGGAGGTTCACCCCTCCACTTT.

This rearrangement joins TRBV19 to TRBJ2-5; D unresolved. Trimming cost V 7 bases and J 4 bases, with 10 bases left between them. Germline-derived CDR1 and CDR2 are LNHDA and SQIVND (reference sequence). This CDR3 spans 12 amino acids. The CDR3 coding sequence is TGTGCCAGTACCGATATGAGAGAGACCCAGTACTTC. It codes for CASTDMRETQYF.

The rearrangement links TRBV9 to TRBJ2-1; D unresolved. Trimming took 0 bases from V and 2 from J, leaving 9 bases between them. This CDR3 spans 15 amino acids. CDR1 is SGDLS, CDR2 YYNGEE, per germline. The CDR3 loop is CASSVATDPYNEQFF. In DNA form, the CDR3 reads TGTGCCAGCAGCGTAGCAACGGACCCCTACAATGAGCAGTTCTTC. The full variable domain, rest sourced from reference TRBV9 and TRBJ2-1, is DSGVTQTPKHLITATGQRVTLRCSPRSGDLSVYWYQQSLDQGLQFLIQYYNGEERAKGNILERFSAQQFPDLHSELNLSSLELGDSALYFCASSVATDPYNEQFFGPGTRLTVL.

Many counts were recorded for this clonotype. CDR3: CSASPGTEAFF. The CDR3 region has the DNA TGCAGTGCTAGCCCTGGCACTGAAGCTTTCTTT. This chain links TRBV20-1 with TRBJ1-1; D is undetermined. Looked up from germline, CDR1 is DFQATT and CDR2 is SNEGSKA (reference sequence). The CDR3 runs 11 residues. Deletions cut 3 bases from V and 4 bases from J, with 6 bases between.

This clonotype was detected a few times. CDR3 DNA sequence: TGTGCCAGCAGCTTGGAAGGAGGAGGCAATCAGCCCCAGCATTTT. The encoded protein is CASSLEGGGNQPQHF. The J gene is TRBJ1-5, the V gene TRBV5-4; D ambiguous. The CDR3 is made up of 15 amino acids. Trimming took 0 bases from V and 2 from J, leaving 9 bases between them. CDR1 is SGHNT, CDR2 YYREEE, per germline (reference sequence).

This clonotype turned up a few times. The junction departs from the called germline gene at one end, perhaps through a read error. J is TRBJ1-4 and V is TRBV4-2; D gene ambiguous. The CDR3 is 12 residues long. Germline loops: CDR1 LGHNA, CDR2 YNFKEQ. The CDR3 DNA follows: TGTGTCAGCAGCCTAGCTAATGAAAAACTGTTTTTT. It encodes CVSSLANEKLFF.

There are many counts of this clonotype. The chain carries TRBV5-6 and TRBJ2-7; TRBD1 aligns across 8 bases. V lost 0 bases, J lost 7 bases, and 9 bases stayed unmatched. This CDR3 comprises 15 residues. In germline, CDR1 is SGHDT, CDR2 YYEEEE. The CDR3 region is CASSLAGQGLGEQYF. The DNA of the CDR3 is TGTGCCAGCAGCTTGGCCGGACAGGGTCTGGGGGAGCAGTACTTC.

In DNA, the CDR3 is TGTGCCAGCAGTGAACTGGGAGGTGGGGCCAACGTCCTGACTTTC. Amino acids: CASSELGGGANVLTF. The J gene is TRBJ2-6, the V gene TRBV6-1; a possible D gene is TRBD2 (6 bases). Germline assignment: CDR1 MNHNS and CDR2 SASEGT. This CDR3 contains 15 residues. Trimming cost V 2 bases and J 3 bases, with 8 bases left between them.

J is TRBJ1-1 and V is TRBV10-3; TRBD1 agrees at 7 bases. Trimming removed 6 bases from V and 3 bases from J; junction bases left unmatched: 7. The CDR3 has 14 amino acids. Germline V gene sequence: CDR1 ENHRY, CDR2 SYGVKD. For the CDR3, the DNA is TGTGCCATCAGCGACTACACAGGGGACACTGAAGCTTTCTTT. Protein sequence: CAISDYTGDTEAFF.

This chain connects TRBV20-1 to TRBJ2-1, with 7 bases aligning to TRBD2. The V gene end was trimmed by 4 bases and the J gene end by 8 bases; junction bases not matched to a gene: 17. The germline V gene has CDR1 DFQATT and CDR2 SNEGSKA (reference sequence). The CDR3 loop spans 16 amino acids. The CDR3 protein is CSAIVPLGGKGDEQFF. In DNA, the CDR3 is TGCAGTGCTATAGTCCCCCTCGGGGGGAAGGGTGATGAGCAGTTCTTC.